This T cell receptor beta chain was identified during a study of T-cell memory formation after mild COVID-19. TCRdb ran MiXCR on the 5' RACE reads and lists one entry per CDR3 protein. The sample has a few hundred thousand distinct CDR3 sequences; approximately 15% are singletons. This clonotype has only a few counts. Its antigen is unidentified. The limits of the CDR3 on the DNA are not certain, so only TCRdb's listed CDR3 is given. Germline V CDR1 and CDR2: SGHRS, YFSETQ. The CDR3 is made up of 14 amino acids, end residues included. Study observations and caveats: CD4+ clones that contracted lay mainly in CM and EM; CD8+ ones lay in EMRA. Clones from the second wave (peaking day 37) had unconfirmed SARS-CoV-2 specificity.

Sequenced sample: PBMCs or a T cell subset sorted from them (not recorded which). The sequence was collected from a man between 18 and 29 years old who had mild COVID-19 (a few samples of this study predate the infection). Cell type and time point are not known. J is TRBJ2-3 and V is TRBV5-1; the table calls TRBD1, which could not be checked here. The CDR3: CASSPPSGRGTQYF.